Below are 31 T cell receptor beta chains sequenced from a single sample in a study of T-cell memory formation after mild COVID-19. TCRdb re-called the 5' RACE reads with MiXCR, one entry per CDR3 protein. This table holds more than 250,000 distinct CDR3 sequences, about a sixth found once. Sample: PBMCs or a T cell subset sorted from them (not recorded which). The receptors originated from a man aged 18 to 29 who had mild COVID-19 (a few samples of this study predate the infection). Cell type and time point are not known.

This rearrangement joins TRBV4-2 to TRBJ1-5, with a weak D call TRBD1 (5 bases). Looked up from germline, CDR1 is LGHNA and CDR2 is YNFKEQ. This CDR3 is built from 14 residues. Trimming took off 0 bases at V and 6 bases at J, with 9 bases between the two ends. CDR3: CASSQEKGLQPQHF. Here the CDR3 DNA reads TGTGCCAGCAGCCAAGAGAAGGGGCTTCAGCCCCAGCATTTT.

The chain links TRBV4-3 to TRBJ2-5; TRBD1 is a possible D gene (5 bases). This CDR3 region has 15 residues. V was pared by 0 bases and J by 4 bases, with 12 bases between. In germline, CDR1 is LGHNA, CDR2 YSLEER. For the CDR3, the DNA is TGCGCCAGCAGCCAAGATCTAGGGGTCGCAGAGACCCAGTACTTC. Protein sequence: CASSQDLGVAETQYF.

This clonotype has just a few counts. The chain joins TRBV5-4 to TRBJ2-7; possibly TRBD1 for D (5 bases). Germline CDR1 is SGHNT and CDR2 is YYREEE (reference sequence). The CDR3 extends over 14 amino acids. The V end was cut by 5 bases, the J end by 1 base, with 13 bases between. CDR3 nucleotide sequence: TGTGCCAGCAGTGGGGCCTACTCATCCTACGAGCAGTACGTC. This gives the protein CASSGAYSSYEQYV.

This clonotype has only a few counts. The CDR3 DNA follows: TGCGCCAGCAGGAGGGTCAGTGGGAACACTGAAGCTTTCTTT. Translated: CASRRVSGNTEAFF. The V gene is TRBV10-2, the J gene TRBJ1-1; D gene unclear. Germline CDR1 WSHSY, CDR2 SAAADI. The CDR3 is made up of 14 amino acids. The ends were cut back, 6 bases at V and 1 base at J, with 12 bases in the middle.

The V gene is TRBV6-5, the J gene TRBJ2-2; D possibly corresponds to TRBD1 (6 bases). From germline, CDR1 is MNHEY and CDR2 SVGAGI. The CDR3 loop spans 14 amino acids. V gave up 4 bases and J gave up 3 bases, with 9 bases separating them. This chain's CDR3 is CASSSHRDTGELFF. Here the CDR3 DNA reads TGTGCCAGCAGTTCCCACAGGGACACCGGGGAGCTGTTTTTT.

This clonotype was seen a few times. This chain joins TRBV6-5 and TRBJ1-3, with D possibly being TRBD1 (5 bases). From germline, CDR1 is MNHEY and CDR2 SVGAGI. This CDR3 spans 14 amino acids. The V end lost 4 bases, the J end lost 2 bases, and 9 bases lay between the germline ends. Here the CDR3 reads CASSSRGPGNTIYF. CDR3 DNA: TGTGCCAGCAGTTCCCGGGGACCTGGAAACACCATATATTTT.

This clonotype was seen only a few times. The chain combines TRBV5-5 with TRBJ2-5; D assignment may be TRBD1 or TRBD2 (5 bases each). Trimming left V 0 bases short and J 3 bases short, with 15 bases between. The germline gives CDR1 SGHKS, CDR2 YYEKEE (reference sequence). CDR3 size: 16 residues. CDR3 loop: CASSLGLRGFEETQYF. DNA of the CDR3: TGTGCCAGCAGCTTGGGGCTTCGGGGCTTTGAAGAGACCCAGTACTTC.

This clonotype was counted a few times. CDR3 loop: CASMVQRGYGELFF. Written as DNA, the CDR3 is TGCGCCAGCATGGTGCAGCGGGGATACGGGGAGCTGTTTTTT. The chain has TRBV5-1 and TRBJ2-2, with 7 positions matching TRBD2. The CDR3 spans 14 residues. From germline, CDR1 is SGHRS and CDR2 YFSETQ. J was trimmed by 7 bases and V by 6 bases; bases with no gene match: 9.

This clonotype was detected ten times or more. This rearrangement joins TRBV6-5 to TRBJ2-7; 9 nucleotides agree with TRBD1. Germline V gene data show CDR1 as MNHEY and CDR2 as SVGAGI. Trimming cost V 5 bases and J 7 bases; bases outside gene matches: 9. This CDR3 is built from 14 residues. The CDR3 DNA follows: TGTGCCAGCAGTCCGGGACAGGGAGTGGGAGAGCAGTACGTC. Translation: CASSPGQGVGEQYV.

This rearrangement joins TRBV12-3 or TRBV12-4 to TRBJ2-4, with D perhaps assigned TRBD1 or TRBD2 (5 bases each). Trimming took off 6 bases at V and 0 bases at J, with 15 bases between the two ends. The CDR3 has 16 amino acids. The CDR3 DNA sequence: TGTGCCAGCAGAGACCGGGACCTTCTAGCCAAAAACATTCAGTACTTC. Translating it yields CASRDRDLLAKNIQYF.

In the case of this clonotype: Compared with germline, one end of the junction differs, possibly owing to a read error. The chain joins TRBV6-2 or TRBV6-3 to TRBJ2-1; no definite D call. CDR1 and CDR2 from the germline V gene are MNHEY and SVGEGT. The CDR3 loop spans 15 amino acids. In DNA form, the CDR3 reads TGTGCCAGCAGTTACCCCGACCTCACCTACACTGAGCAGTTCTTC. This encodes CASSYPDLTYTEQFF.

V usage is TRBV6-6 and J usage is TRBJ1-1; D is unresolved. The CDR3 totals 13 residues. Germline V gene data show CDR1 as MNHNY and CDR2 as SVGAGI (reference sequence). With 8 bases removed from V and 1 base from J, the gap between germline ends came to 11 bases. The CDR3 DNA sequence: TGTGCCAGCGGGAGGGTACGGAACACTGAAGCTTTCTTT. Its protein product is CASGRVRNTEAFF.

This clonotype was seen more than once but under ten times. The rearrangement uses TRBV7-9 and TRBJ1-6; a possible D gene is TRBD1 (5 bases). The CDR3 consists of 12 residues. The germline CDR1 and CDR2 sequences are SEHNR and FQNEAQ (reference sequence). V gave up 5 bases and J gave up 11 bases, with 10 bases separating them. CDR3 in DNA: TGTGCCAGCAGCCCGGACACAACACCCCTCCACTTT. Translation: CASSPDTTPLHF. The variable domain in full, completed from reference TRBV7-9 and TRBJ1-6, reads DTGVSQNPRHKITKRGQNVTFRCDPISEHNRLYWYRQTLGQGPEFLTYFQNEAQLEKSRLLSDRFSAERPKGSFSTLEIQRTEQGDSAMYLCASSPDTTPLHFGNGTRLTVT.

This clonotype occurred a few times. V gene TRBV6-6 combines with J gene TRBJ2-4; TRBD1 matches at 7 bases. Germline trimming cut 10 bases from V and 2 bases from J; bases unmatched to any gene: 20. The germline V gene has CDR1 MNHNY and CDR2 SVGAGI (reference sequence). The CDR3 has 18 residues. The CDR3 DNA reads TGTGCCACCAGCAGGGGGACGGCCATCGGGCTAACCAAAAACATTCAGTACTTC. Translating gives CATSRGTAIGLTKNIQYF.

This clonotype was found a few times. CDR3 loop: CASSSGDRGAGELFF. The CDR3 bases are TGTGCCAGCAGTTCTGGGGACAGGGGCGCCGGGGAGCTGTTTTTT. The chain has TRBV5-8 and TRBJ2-2, with 10 bases lining up with TRBD1. CDR1 and CDR2 from the germline V gene are SGHTS and YDEGEE. Trimming at V came to 5 bases and at J to 6 bases, leaving 7 bases not matched to a gene. The CDR3 consists of 15 residues. Combining the CDR3 with reference TRBV5-8 and TRBJ2-2 gives the whole variable domain EAGVTQSPTHLIKTRGQQATLRCSPISGHTSVYWYQQALGLGLQFLLWYDEGEERNRGNFPPRFSGRQFPNYSSELNVNALELEDSALYLCASSSGDRGAGELFFGEGSRLTVL.

This clonotype occurred many times. This sequence joins TRBV6-6 and TRBJ2-1; D remains unclear. The germline V and J ends were trimmed by 2 bases and 11 bases, with 13 bases remaining between them. The germline V gene has CDR1 MNHNY and CDR2 SVGAGI (reference sequence). There are 13 residues in the CDR3. CDR3 loop: CASSYDSTMKQFF. The CDR3, as DNA: TGTGCCAGCAGTTACGATTCCACAATGAAGCAGTTCTTC.

This clonotype was detected a few times. V gene TRBV6-2 or TRBV6-3 combines with J gene TRBJ2-1; either TRBD1 or TRBD2 may supply D (6 bases each). This CDR3 spans 14 amino acids. The germline CDR1 and CDR2 sequences are MNHEY and SVGEGT. With 6 bases removed from V and 7 bases from J, the gap between germline ends came to 16 bases. Written as DNA, the CDR3 is TGTGCCAGCAGCTTCCGGGGGCGGCGGAATGAGCAGTTCTTC. Protein sequence: CASSFRGRRNEQFF.

The chain uses TRBV11-2 and TRBJ1-1; D possibly corresponds to TRBD1 (6 bases). The CDR3 sequence is 17 residues long. Germline assignment: CDR1 SGHAT and CDR2 FQNNGV. The V end was cut by 4 bases, the J end by 0 bases, with 18 bases between. CDR3 sequence reads: CASSSILGGGLNTEAFF. CDR3 DNA sequence: TGTGCCAGCAGCTCAATCCTCGGGGGCGGCCTGAACACTGAAGCTTTCTTT.

The chain is built from TRBV7-2 and TRBJ2-7; the D call may be TRBD1 or TRBD2 (5 bases each). V shed 4 bases and J shed 0 bases, with 16 bases lying between them. Germline V lookup: CDR1 SGHTA, CDR2 FQGNSA. The CDR3 has 16 residues. The CDR3 DNA is TGTGCCAGCAGCTCCGTACCGGGGCTGAGCTCCTACGAGCAGTACTTC. This encodes CASSSVPGLSSYEQYF.

This clonotype was picked up a small number of times. The chain joins TRBV2 to TRBJ2-7; D may be TRBD1 or TRBD2 (5 bases each). The CDR3 has 12 residues. Germline CDR1 SNHLY, CDR2 FYNNEI. The germline V and J ends were trimmed by 8 bases and 2 bases, with 10 bases remaining between them. In DNA, the CDR3 is TGTGCCAGCGCGAAGGGACCCTACGAGCAGTACGTC. This codes for CASAKGPYEQYV.

The table lists this clonotype with a few counts. The chain has TRBV6-1 and TRBJ1-5, with 9 bases identical to TRBD1. V shed 6 bases, J shed 6 bases, and the junction held 9 bases outside the gene matches. CDR1 is MNHNS and CDR2 is SASEGT in the germline V gene. This CDR3 has 15 residues. The CDR3 here is CASSYGTGTFQPQHF. The DNA of the CDR3 is TGTGCCAGCAGCTACGGGACAGGGACTTTTCAGCCCCAGCATTTT.

On this clonotype itself: A much larger clone lies a single base off, so this may be a read error. The chain has TRBV10-3 and TRBJ2-3, with unresolved D. CDR1 ENHRY and CDR2 SYGVKD come from the germline V gene. Trimming removed 5 bases at V and 4 bases at J, with 4 bases between. This CDR3 has 11 residues. CDR3 sequence: CAISSADTQYF. In DNA, the CDR3 is TGTGCCATCAGTAGTGCAGATACGCAGTATTTT.

The chain uses TRBV12-3 or TRBV12-4 and TRBJ1-5; TRBD1 is a possible D gene (6 bases). The V end lost 6 bases, the J end lost 6 bases, and 12 bases lay between the germline ends. The CDR3 spans 13 residues. This chain's CDR3 is CASRIQGSQPQHF. As DNA, the CDR3 is TGTGCCAGCAGAATTCAGGGGTCTCAGCCCCAGCATTTT.

This clonotype has a count of ten or more. The V call is TRBV7-2, the J call TRBJ2-1, with a tentative D call TRBD1 (5 bases). Germline values: CDR1 SGHTA, CDR2 FQGNSA. The V end was cut by 1 base, the J end by 0 bases, with 10 bases between. The CDR3 length is 16 residues. CDR3 DNA sequence: TGTGCCAGCAGCTTAGGACAGTTTAGCTCCTACAATGAGCAGTTCTTC. It is translated as CASSLGQFSSYNEQFF.

In this sample, this clonotype turned up a few times. V gene TRBV27 combines with J gene TRBJ2-5, with D possibly called TRBD1 or TRBD2 (5 bases each). V was clipped by 2 bases and J by 7 bases, with 17 bases between them. The CDR3 is 15 residues long. The germline CDR1 and CDR2 sequences are MNHEY and SMNVEV (reference sequence). CDR3 nucleotides: TGTGCCAGCAGTTTACGCGGCTTGGGGGTCGGGACCCAGTACTTC. Its protein product is CASSLRGLGVGTQYF.

This clonotype was seen many times. The CDR3 sequence: CASSRNLAVQETQYF. The CDR3 bases are TGTGCCAGCAGCCGAAACCTAGCGGTGCAAGAGACCCAGTACTTC. The rearrangement links TRBV3-1 to TRBJ2-5; 7 bases map to TRBD2. This CDR3 spans 15 amino acids. The germline gives CDR1 LGHDT, CDR2 YNNKEL (reference sequence). V lost 4 bases and J lost 2; bases outside the gene matches: 7.

The genes are TRBV7-6 and TRBJ2-5, with D hard to call. The germline V gene encodes CDR1 SGHVS and CDR2 FNYEAQ. V was clipped by 3 bases and J by 2 bases, with 10 bases between them. This CDR3 is 14 amino acids long. CDR3: CASSLLFSQETQYF. The CDR3, as DNA: TGTGCCAGCAGCTTGCTTTTCAGTCAAGAGACCCAGTACTTC.

The V call is TRBV5-1, the J call TRBJ2-1, with no clear D. Germline V gene data show CDR1 as SGHRS and CDR2 as YFSETQ. The CDR3 is made up of 12 amino acids. Trimming removed 2 bases at V and 5 bases at J, with 5 bases between. The CDR3 DNA sequence: TGCGCCAGCAGCTTTGGAAACAATGAGCAGTTCTTC. Encoded protein: CASSFGNNEQFF.

This chain connects TRBV6-5 to TRBJ2-7; 7 nucleotides line up with TRBD1. Looked up from germline, CDR1 is MNHEY and CDR2 is SVGAGI. Germline trimming cut 0 bases from V and 0 bases from J; bases unmatched to any gene: 8. This CDR3 has 17 residues. CDR3 in DNA: TGTGCCAGCAGTTACTCCTTGACCGGGACAGCCTCCTACGAGCAGTACTTC. This codes for CASSYSLTGTASYEQYF.

V usage is TRBV15 and J usage is TRBJ1-5; no reliable D call. There are 16 residues in the CDR3. In germline, CDR1 is LNHNV, CDR2 YYDKDF (reference sequence). V was trimmed by 3 bases and J by 6 bases, leaving 18 bases between them. CDR3 protein: CATSSDPRAYRQPQHF. DNA for the CDR3: TGTGCCACCAGCAGTGATCCACGAGCGTATCGTCAGCCCCAGCATTTT.

The J gene is TRBJ2-5, the V gene TRBV24-1; no clear D. Germline V gene data show CDR1 as KGHDR and CDR2 as SFDVKD. Trimming removed 5 bases from V and 2 bases from J, with 8 bases in between. The CDR3 runs 13 residues. The chain's CDR3 is CATSGRPQETQYF. The CDR3, as DNA: TGTGCCACCAGTGGGAGACCTCAAGAGACCCAGTACTTC.